These 29 T cell receptor beta chains originate from one sample sequenced in a study of T cell clonality in common variable immunodeficiency. Method: immunoSEQ multiplex PCR; TCRdb's copy keeps in-frame clones and lacks some. Altogether about 66,000 clones were found in the sample, and no singletons occur. The specimen sequenced was peripheral blood mononuclear cells. These receptors were collected from a person between 18 and 69 years old in good health.

With respect to this clone: The CDR3 end is not reached by the read, which stops 3 residues before it; the germline J gene fills it in. V gene TRBV5-1 combines with J gene TRBJ1-2, with D unclear. CDR3 length equals 15 residues. CDR1 is SGHRS, CDR2 YFSETQ, per germline. The CDR3 reads CASSEGSGSSDTYTF. CDR3 DNA, as far as it was read: TGCGCCAGCAGCGAGGGTAGCGGGAGTTCGGATACC.

As concerns this clone: The sequenced fragment ends 3 residues before the CDR3 boundary, so the rest is inferred from the germline J gene. The chain employs TRBV29-1 and TRBJ2-7; 9 nucleotides align to TRBD1. CDR1 SQVTM and CDR2 ANQGSEA come from the germline V gene. V shed 5 bases and J 6 bases; nucleotides not matched to a gene: 8. The CDR3 covers 13 residues. This CDR3 is CSVSDRGIGEQYF. Incomplete CDR3 DNA: TGCAGCGTTTCGGACAGGGGAATTGGCGAG.

This clone was observed many times. The read comes to an end 3 residues before the CDR3 does, leaving the germline J gene to fill in the end. The chain links TRBV30 to TRBJ1-5; the D gene is possibly TRBD1 (5 bases). Germline CDR1 and CDR2: GTSNPN and SVGIG (reference sequence). V dropped 1 base and J dropped 0 bases, with 10 bases sitting between them. The CDR3 totals 15 residues. The CDR3 DNA, read in part, is TGTGCCTGGAGTGGTGGGGGACTTAGCAATCAGCCC. Translated: CAWSGGGLSNQP. The full CDR3 reads CAWSGGGLSNQPQHF.

This clone was counted ten times or more. The sequence runs out 3 residues before the end of the CDR3; the remainder is reconstructed from the germline J gene. The genes are TRBV29-1 and TRBJ2-2; D not certain. Germline V gene sequence: CDR1 SQVTM, CDR2 ANQGSEA. This CDR3 is built from 15 residues. Trimming removed 5 bases from V and 1 base from J, with 14 bases in between. CDR3 bases read: TGCAGCGTTCCAACGGGTTCGGGGAACACCGGGGAG. Amino acids: CSVPTGSGNTGE. The entire CDR3 protein is CSVPTGSGNTGELFF.

Many counts were recorded for this clone. With the read ending 3 residues before the CDR3 end, the germline J gene is used to fill in that end. Other DNA sequences of this sample code for an identical CDR3. The chain is built from TRBV6-2 or TRBV6-3 and TRBJ2-7; D perhaps matches TRBD1 (6 bases). The V and J ends lost 5 bases and 2 bases respectively, with 10 bases between them. The CDR3 spans 13 residues. Germline lookup yields CDR1 MNHEY and CDR2 SVGEGT. CDR3 bases read: TGTGCCAGCAGTGTGACAGGCCCCTACGAG. The encoded protein is CASSVTGPYE. The full CDR3 sequence reads CASSVTGPYEQYF.

Remarks on this clone: The read ends 3 residues shy of where the CDR3 ends; the end is completed using the germline J gene. This chain joins TRBV11-1 and TRBJ2-6, with 7 positions matching TRBD1. The CDR3 has 15 residues. Germline values: CDR1 SGHAT, CDR2 FQDESV (reference sequence). J lost 2 bases, V lost 2 bases, and 0 bases had no gene match. The CDR3 protein is CASSLTGAGANVLTF. The CDR3 DNA, read in part, is TGTGCCAGCAGCTTAACAGGGGCTGGGGCCAACGTC. Combining the CDR3 with reference TRBV11-1 and TRBJ2-6 gives the whole variable domain EAEVAQSPRYKITEKSQAVAFWCDPISGHATLYWYRQILGQGPELLVQFQDESVVDDSQLPKDRFSAERLKGVDSTLKIQPAELGDSAMYLCASSLTGAGANVLTFGAGSRLTVL.

This clone was recorded many times. With the read ending 3 residues before the CDR3 end, the germline J gene is used to fill in that end. This sequence joins TRBV6-2 or TRBV6-3 and TRBJ2-2, with D possibly being TRBD1 (5 bases). The length of the CDR3 is 14 residues. Trimming took off 5 bases at V and 2 bases at J, with 9 bases between the two ends. Germline V gene lookup returns CDR1 MNHEY and CDR2 SVGEGT. Incomplete CDR3 DNA: TGTGCCAGCAGTGGGCAGGGAAACACCGGGGAG. This encodes CASSGQGNTGE. The CDR3 as a whole reads CASSGQGNTGELFF.

This clone occurred many times. The sequenced fragment ends 3 residues before the CDR3 boundary, so the rest is inferred from the germline J gene. The chain is built from TRBV20-1 and TRBJ2-5; D not resolved. The V gene lost 0 bases and the J gene lost 2 bases, with 4 bases spanning the gap. From germline, CDR1 is DFQATT and CDR2 SNEGSKA (reference sequence). The length of the CDR3 is 12 residues. This CDR3 reads CSAREGQETQYF. The sequenced part of the CDR3 DNA is TGCAGTGCTAGAGAAGGGCAAGAGACC.

There are many counts of this clone. The CDR3 loop reads CASSPQTFGETQYF. The sequenced part of the CDR3 DNA is TGTGCCAGCAGCCCCCAGACCTTCGGGGAGACC. This chain links TRBV2 with TRBJ2-5, with D hard to call. The sequence runs out 3 residues before the end of the CDR3; the remainder is reconstructed from the germline J gene. V lost 6 bases, J lost 5 bases, and 16 bases lay in between. Germline V gene data show CDR1 as SNHLY and CDR2 as FYNNEI. CDR3 length equals 14 residues.

This clone was recorded at least ten times. Read sequence stops 3 residues before the CDR3 end, and the germline J gene provides the missing end. This chain uses TRBV6-1 with TRBJ2-1; possibly TRBD1 for D (6 bases). This CDR3 is 12 amino acids long. CDR1 is MNHNS, CDR2 SASEGT, per germline. V gave up 3 bases and J gave up 6 bases, with 6 bases separating them. CDR3 residues: CASSDRGNEQFF. The CDR3 DNA, read in part, is TGTGCCAGCAGTGACAGGGGCAATGAG.

This clone was counted at least ten times. The missing CDR3 end, 3 residues past where the read stops, is filled in from the germline J gene. V gene TRBV20-1 combines with J gene TRBJ1-1, with a weak D call TRBD1 (5 bases). This CDR3 is 14 amino acids long. Trimming removed 0 bases from V and 4 bases from J, with 12 bases in between. Germline V gene lookup returns CDR1 DFQATT and CDR2 SNEGSKA (reference sequence). The DNA read from the CDR3 is TGCAGTGCTAGAGATCCTCGGAGGGGCACTGAA. It translates to CSARDPRRGTE. The entire CDR3 is CSARDPRRGTEAFF.

Many counts were recorded for this clone. CDR3 DNA, as far as it was read: TGTGCCAGCAGCCTGGACAGGGGATGGGGC. Protein: CASSLDRGWG. The CDR3 as a whole reads CASSLDRGWGYTF. The chain joins TRBV7-9 to TRBJ1-2; 9 bases match TRBD1. Sequencing ends 3 residues short of the CDR3 end; the germline J gene provides the rest. The V gene's germline CDR1 is SEHNR and CDR2 FQNEAQ (reference sequence). This CDR3 has 13 amino acids.

This clone was recorded at least ten times. The CDR3 goes on 3 residues after the read ends, and that part is filled in from the germline J gene. The chain employs TRBV4-1 and TRBJ2-3; TRBD2 is a possible D gene (6 bases). Germline loops: CDR1 MGHRA, CDR2 YSYEKL. The CDR3 consists of 18 residues. Trimming left V 0 bases short and J 0 bases short, with 16 bases between. The CDR3: CASSQEGGEVPSTDTQYF. CDR3 DNA (partial): TGCGCCAGCAGCCAAGAGGGGGGTGAGGTTCCTAGCACAGATACG.

In this sample, this clone turned up many times. The observed sequence ends 3 residues before the CDR3 terminus, with the missing tail filled in from the germline J gene. The chain links TRBV9 to TRBJ1-2; unclear D gene. The CDR3 covers 15 residues. Germline assignment: CDR1 SGDLS and CDR2 YYNGEE. The CDR3: CASSPLAGRGDEYTF. The DNA read from the CDR3 is TGTGCCAGCAGCCCTCTAGCGGGGAGAGGCGACGAG.

The table lists this clone with many counts. The DNA ends 3 residues before the CDR3 does, and the rest of the CDR3 is filled in from the germline J gene. The chain is built from TRBV30 and TRBJ2-7; 7 bases match TRBD2. Losses at the gene ends were 0 bases for V and 0 bases for J; bases not matched to a gene: 5. The CDR3 covers 15 residues. Germline lookup yields CDR1 GTSNPN and CDR2 SVGIG (reference sequence). Partial CDR3 DNA: TGTGCCTGGAGTGTAGGACTAGGCGTCTCCTACGAG. It encodes CAWSVGLGVSYE. The full CDR3 protein is CAWSVGLGVSYEQYF.

This clone was counted only a few times. Read sequence stops 3 residues before the CDR3 end, and the germline J gene provides the missing end. The J gene is TRBJ2-2, the V gene TRBV10-2; TRBD2 matches 11 bases. The J segment lost 0 bases and the V segment lost 8 bases, leaving 2 bases of the junction unmatched. There are 15 residues in the CDR3. Germline V gene sequence: CDR1 WSHSY, CDR2 SAAADI. CDR3 bases read: TGCGCCAGCTTAGCGGGAGGGCCGAACACCGGGGAG. Its translation: CASLAGGPNTGE. The full CDR3 sequence reads CASLAGGPNTGELFF.

This clone was seen ten or more times. The read terminates 3 residues ahead of where the CDR3 ends, so the germline J gene completes it. The rearrangement uses TRBV4-2 and TRBJ2-2, with unresolved D. The CDR3 consists of 16 residues. Germline CDR1 and CDR2: LGHNA and YNFKEQ. The V gene lost 0 bases and the J gene lost 3 bases, with 11 bases spanning the gap. The covered CDR3 bases are TGTGCCAGCAGCCAAGACTTAACTACTCACACCGGGGAG. Translated: CASSQDLTTHTGE. The complete CDR3 protein is CASSQDLTTHTGELFF.

This clone was counted at least ten times. One end of the junction is discordant with germline, which a read error may explain. The CDR3 is cut off 3 residues early in the read; its end comes from the germline J gene. The chain joins TRBV4-2 to TRBJ2-3; D perhaps matches TRBD2 (5 bases). CDR3 length: 16 amino acids. Germline V gene data show CDR1 as LGHNA and CDR2 as YNFKEQ. CDR3 protein: CASSQGRAVVTDTQYF. CDR3 DNA (partial): TGCGCCAGCAGCCAAGGTAGAGCGGTAGTCACAGATACG.

In this sample, this clone turned up many times. The read finishes 3 residues shy of the CDR3 end, and the germline J gene is used to complete it. The V gene is TRBV20-1, the J gene TRBJ1-5; TRBD1 matches at 9 bases. The CDR3 contains 14 residues. Germline V gene data show CDR1 as DFQATT and CDR2 as SNEGSKA (reference sequence). V was pared by 4 bases and J by 4 bases, with 5 bases of the junction left unmatched. The DNA read from the CDR3 is TGCAGTGCTACCGGGACAGGGACAAATCAGCCC. It specifies CSATGTGTNQP. In full, the CDR3 is CSATGTGTNQPQHF.

This clone appeared many times. The read is 3 residues too short to cover the CDR3 end, so that end is filled in from the germline J gene. The rearrangement uses TRBV7-2 and TRBJ2-7; D possibly corresponds to TRBD1 (5 bases). The CDR3 has 14 amino acids. V was trimmed by 4 bases and J by 0 bases, leaving 10 bases between them. Germline CDR1 reads SGHTA; CDR2 reads FQGNSA. CDR3 amino acids: CASSSLRDSYEQYF. Incomplete CDR3 DNA: TGTGCCAGCAGCTCTCTCAGGGACTCCTACGAG.

This clone was observed many times. Read coverage stops 3 residues before the CDR3 terminus; the germline J gene supplies the remainder. The chain combines TRBV12-5 with TRBJ1-2; D is unresolved. This CDR3 spans 12 amino acids. Germline lookup yields CDR1 LGHNT and CDR2 FRNRAP. The CDR3 loop is CASGSIYSGYTF. The DNA read from the CDR3 is TGTGCTAGTGGTTCTATATATTCGGGC.

This clone has at least ten counts. From the germline J gene comes the end of the CDR3, since the read stops 3 residues before it. The rearrangement links TRBV19 to TRBJ2-2; D gene uncertain. The CDR3 extends over 15 amino acids. Trimming stripped 3 bases from V and 6 bases from J, with 14 bases between. CDR1 and CDR2 from the germline V gene are LNHDA and SQIVND (reference sequence). The sequenced part of the CDR3 DNA is TGTGCCAGTAGTATTTCTGGAGCCGGGTCCGGGGAG. Protein: CASSISGAGSGE. The entire CDR3 protein is CASSISGAGSGELFF.

There are many counts of this clone. The read halts 3 residues ahead of the CDR3 end, with the missing end drawn from the germline J gene. The chain recombines TRBV30 with TRBJ2-1; 12 positions agree with TRBD2. Germline assignment: CDR1 GTSNPN and CDR2 SVGIG (reference sequence). The CDR3 spans 17 residues. The J segment lost 9 bases and the V segment lost 7 bases, leaving 19 bases of the junction unmatched. The CDR3 DNA, read in part, is TGTGCCTTACATGGGGCTAGCGGGAGGGGCGGAGGGGGTGAG. This gives the protein CALHGASGRGGGGE. The entire CDR3 sequence reads CALHGASGRGGGGEQFF. Full variable domain (rest looked up from reference TRBV30 and TRBJ2-1): SQTIHQWPATLVQPVGSPLSLECTVEGTSNPNLYWYRQAAGRGLQLLFYSVGIGQISSEVPQNLSASRPQDRQFILSSKKLLLSDSGFYLCALHGASGRGGGGEQFFGPGTRLTVL.

At least ten counts were recorded for this clone. The CDR3 end falls 3 residues outside the read, so it is completed with the germline J gene. The chain joins TRBV6-2 or TRBV6-3 to TRBJ2-5; the match to TRBD1 covers 8 bases. The CDR3 length is 13 residues. V was clipped by 6 bases and J by 4 bases; unmatched bases: 4. The germline V gene has CDR1 MNHEY and CDR2 SVGEGT. The CDR3 sequence: CASRTGQGETQYF. CDR3 DNA, as far as it was read: TGTGCCAGCAGAACTGGACAGGGAGAGACC.

This clone was seen many times. The read terminates 3 residues ahead of where the CDR3 ends, so the germline J gene completes it. The V call is TRBV20-1, the J call TRBJ1-6; D is unresolved. The germline V and J ends were trimmed by 3 bases and 9 bases, with 9 bases remaining between them. The germline CDR1 and CDR2 sequences are DFQATT and SNEGSKA (reference sequence). This CDR3 region has 12 residues. The CDR3 bases that were read are TGCAGTGCTAGTGGGCCAGCTTCACCC. Amino acids: CSASGPASP. The entire CDR3 protein is CSASGPASPLHF.

This clone was detected many times. The read stops 3 residues short of the end of the CDR3; the missing end is completed from the germline J gene. The genes are TRBV20-1 and TRBJ2-3; 7 bases align to TRBD2. Germline V gives CDR1 DFQATT, CDR2 SNEGSKA (reference sequence). This CDR3 is 15 amino acids long. V shed 3 bases and J 0 bases; nucleotides not matched to a gene: 6. CDR3 DNA, as far as it was read: TGCAGTGCTAGGGGGGAGGGACTTAGCACAGATACG. Its protein is CSARGEGLSTDT. The complete CDR3 protein is CSARGEGLSTDTQYF.

This clone was observed at least ten times. The sequenced CDR3 bases are TGTGCCAGTAGTATTCACCTATCCTACGAG. This encodes CASSIHLSYE. The entire CDR3 protein is CASSIHLSYEQYF. The rearrangement joins TRBV19 to TRBJ2-7, with D uncertain. The CDR3 extends 3 residues past the end of the read, so its final part is completed from the germline J gene. V lost 3 bases and J lost 1, with 7 bases in between. This CDR3 is built from 13 residues. CDR1 LNHDA and CDR2 SQIVND come from the germline V gene (reference sequence).

The table lists this clone with many counts. The covered CDR3 bases are TGCAGTGCTAGAGATTGGGGGGGGCGGGAGGACAGCCCCGGAGGC. It encodes CSARDWGGREDSPGG. The CDR3 reads in full as CSARDWGGREDSPGGYTF. The chain carries TRBV20-1 and TRBJ1-2; the D gene is possibly TRBD1 (6 bases). From the germline J gene comes the end of the CDR3, since the read stops 3 residues before it. Germline values: CDR1 DFQATT, CDR2 SNEGSKA (reference sequence). This CDR3 is built from 18 residues.

This clone has at least ten counts. With the read ending 3 residues before the CDR3 end, the germline J gene is used to fill in that end. The chain links TRBV19 to TRBJ2-1; 13 bases are a match to TRBD2. Trimming removed 5 bases from V and 9 bases from J; junction bases left unmatched: 4. Germline V lookup: CDR1 LNHDA, CDR2 SQIVND (reference sequence). The CDR3 loop spans 14 amino acids. CDR3 region: CASSAGLAGLEQFF. The DNA read from the CDR3 is TGTGCCAGTAGTGCGGGACTAGCGGGACTTGAG.